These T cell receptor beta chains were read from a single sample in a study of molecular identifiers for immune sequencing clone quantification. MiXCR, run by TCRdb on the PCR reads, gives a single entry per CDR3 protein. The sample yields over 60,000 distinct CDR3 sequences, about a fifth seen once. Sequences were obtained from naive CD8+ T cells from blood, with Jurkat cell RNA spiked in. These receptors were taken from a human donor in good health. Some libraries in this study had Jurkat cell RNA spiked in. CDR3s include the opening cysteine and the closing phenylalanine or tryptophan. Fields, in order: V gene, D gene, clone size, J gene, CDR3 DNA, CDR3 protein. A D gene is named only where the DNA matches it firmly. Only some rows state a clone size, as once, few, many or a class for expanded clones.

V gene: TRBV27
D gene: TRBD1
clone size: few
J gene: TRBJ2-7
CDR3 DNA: TGTGCCAGCAGTTTTGGGACAGGGCTCTACGAGCAGTACTTC
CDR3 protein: CASSFGTGLYEQYF

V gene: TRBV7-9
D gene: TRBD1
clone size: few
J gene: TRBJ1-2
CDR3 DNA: TGTGCCAGCAGCTTAAAAGGAGACAGGGCGGAGAGGGATGGCTACACCTTC
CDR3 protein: CASSLKGDRAERDGYTF

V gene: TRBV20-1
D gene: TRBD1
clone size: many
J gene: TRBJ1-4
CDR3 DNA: TGCAGTGGAGCCGGACAGGACGCAACTAATGAAAAACTGTTTTTT
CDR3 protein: CSGAGQDATNEKLFF

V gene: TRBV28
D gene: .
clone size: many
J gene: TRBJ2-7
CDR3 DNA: TGTGCCAGCAATCCGACCATAGCGAGCTACGAGCAGTACTTC
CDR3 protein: CASNPTIASYEQYF

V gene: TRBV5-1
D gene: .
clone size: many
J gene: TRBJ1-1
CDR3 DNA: TGCGCCAGCAGCCCCTGGGGGGCCGAGGGAATGAACACTGAAGCTTTCTTT
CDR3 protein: CASSPWGAEGMNTEAFF

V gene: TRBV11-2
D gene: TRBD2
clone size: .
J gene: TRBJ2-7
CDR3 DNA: TGTGCCAGCACCCCCGCAACCATAGCGGGAGTCTACGAGCGGTACTTC
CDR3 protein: CASTPATIAGVYERYF

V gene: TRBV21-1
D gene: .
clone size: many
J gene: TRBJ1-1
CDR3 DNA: TGTGCCAGCAGCAAATCGGTGAACACTGAAGCTTTCTTT
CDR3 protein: CASSKSVNTEAFF

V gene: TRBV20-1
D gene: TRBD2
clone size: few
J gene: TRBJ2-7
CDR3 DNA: TGCAGTGCTAGGCAGTTCAGCGGGAGCTACGGCGTCATATCCTACGAGCAGTACTTC
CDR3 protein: CSARQFSGSYGVISYEQYF

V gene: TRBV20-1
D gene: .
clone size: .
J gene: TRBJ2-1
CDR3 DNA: TGCAGTGCTAGAGACCTAGTGGACTACAATGAGCAGTTCTTC
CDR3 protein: CSARDLVDYNEQFF

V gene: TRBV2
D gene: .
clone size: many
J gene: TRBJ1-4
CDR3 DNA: TGTGCCAGCAGTGAAGCCTCCCCCAGGGACGTTACTTTTGGAAAACTGTTTTTT
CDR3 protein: CASSEASPRDVTFGKLFF

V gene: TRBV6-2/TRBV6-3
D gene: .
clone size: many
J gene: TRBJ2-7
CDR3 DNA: TGTGCCAGCAGTACTCAGGACTTCTCCTACGAGCAGTACTTC
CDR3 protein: CASSTQDFSYEQYF

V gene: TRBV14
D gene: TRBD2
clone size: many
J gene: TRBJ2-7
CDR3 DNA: TGTGCCAGCAGCCGCTTAGCGGGACTTTCCTACGAGCAGTACTTC
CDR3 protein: CASSRLAGLSYEQYF

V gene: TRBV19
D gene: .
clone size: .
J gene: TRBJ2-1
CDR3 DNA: TGTGCCAGTAGCTACAGGAGCTCCTACAATGAGCAGTTCTTC
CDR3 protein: CASSYRSSYNEQFF

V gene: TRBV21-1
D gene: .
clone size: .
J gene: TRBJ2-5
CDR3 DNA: TGTGCCAGCAGCGAAGATCGGACAGGGAATTTGGAGACCCAGTACTTC
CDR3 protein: CASSEDRTGNLETQYF

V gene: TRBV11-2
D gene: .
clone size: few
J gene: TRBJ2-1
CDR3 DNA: TGTGCCAGCAGCCACCACTCCGTGAGCTCCTACAATGAGCAGTTCTTC
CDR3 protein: CASSHHSVSSYNEQFF

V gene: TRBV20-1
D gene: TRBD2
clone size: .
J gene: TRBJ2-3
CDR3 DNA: TGCAGTGCTAGAGATCACACCCGACTAGCGGGAGGGCCTCGGGCAGATACGCAGTATTTT
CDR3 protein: CSARDHTRLAGGPRADTQYF

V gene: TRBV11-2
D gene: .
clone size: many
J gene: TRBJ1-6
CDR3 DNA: TGTGCCAGCAGCTTAGTAGGGGGAGTACTCTATAATTCACCCCTCCACTTT
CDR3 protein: CASSLVGGVLYNSPLHF

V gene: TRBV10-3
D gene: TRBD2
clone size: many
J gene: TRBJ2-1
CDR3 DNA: TGTGCCATCAGTGACTCGAGATCGGGGGGTAATGAGCAGTTCTTC
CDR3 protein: CAISDSRSGGNEQFF

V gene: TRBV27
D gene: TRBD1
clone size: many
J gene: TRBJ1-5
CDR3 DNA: TGTGCCAGCAGTTTTGGGACAGGTGGTCAGCCCCAGCATTTT
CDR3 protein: CASSFGTGGQPQHF

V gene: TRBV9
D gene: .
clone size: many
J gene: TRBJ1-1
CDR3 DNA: TGTGCCAGCAGCGTAGTGTCAGGGTTGAACACTGAAGCTTTCTTT
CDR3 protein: CASSVVSGLNTEAFF

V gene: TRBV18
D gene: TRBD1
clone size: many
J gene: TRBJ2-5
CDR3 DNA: TGTGCCAGCTCAAGCCGGGACAGTTTTACCGAGACCCAGTACTTC
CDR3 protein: CASSSRDSFTETQYF

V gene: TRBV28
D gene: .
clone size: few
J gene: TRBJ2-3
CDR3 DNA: TGTGCCAGCAGTTTATTCCGAGGAACTAGCACAGATACGCAGTATTTT
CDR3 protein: CASSLFRGTSTDTQYF

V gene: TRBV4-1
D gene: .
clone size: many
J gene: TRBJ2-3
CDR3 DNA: TGCGCCAGCAGCGTTAGCGTAACTAGCACAGATACGCAGTATTTT
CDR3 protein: CASSVSVTSTDTQYF

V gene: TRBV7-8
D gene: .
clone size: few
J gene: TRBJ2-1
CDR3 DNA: TGTGCCAGCAGCTATTATAAAATGGCTAACAATGAGCAGTTCTTC
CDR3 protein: CASSYYKMANNEQFF

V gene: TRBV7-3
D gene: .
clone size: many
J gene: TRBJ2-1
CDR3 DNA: TGTGCCAGCAGCGAAACAGGGATGGGTGAGCAGTTCTTC
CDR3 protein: CASSETGMGEQFF

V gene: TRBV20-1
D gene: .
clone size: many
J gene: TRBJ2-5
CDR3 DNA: TGCAGTGCTAGGGTGTTAAACCAAGAGACCCAGTACTTC
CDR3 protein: CSARVLNQETQYF

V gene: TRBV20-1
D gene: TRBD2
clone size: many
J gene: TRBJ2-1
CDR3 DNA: TGCAGTGCTAGAGAATTGGTAGCGGGAACCCTCAATGAGCAGTTCTTC
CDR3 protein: CSARELVAGTLNEQFF

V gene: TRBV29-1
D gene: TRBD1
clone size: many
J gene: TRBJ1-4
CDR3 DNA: TGCAGCGTTGAGGCGCGTGGGGACAGTTCGGAAAAACTGTTTTTT
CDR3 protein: CSVEARGDSSEKLFF

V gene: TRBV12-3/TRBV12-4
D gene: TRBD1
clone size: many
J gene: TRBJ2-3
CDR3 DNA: TGTGCCAGCAGCCACGGGACAGGTCACGCAGATACGCAGTATTTT
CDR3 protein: CASSHGTGHADTQYF

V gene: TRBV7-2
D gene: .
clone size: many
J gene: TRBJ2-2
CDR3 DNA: TGTGCCATCCCGCCGGAGGGGGTTGGCGGGGAGCTGTTTTTT
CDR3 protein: CAIPPEGVGGELFF

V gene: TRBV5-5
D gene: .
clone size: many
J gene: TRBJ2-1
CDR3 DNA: TGTGCCAGCAGCTTGTATCAGGAGGATGAGCAGTTCTTC
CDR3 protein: CASSLYQEDEQFF

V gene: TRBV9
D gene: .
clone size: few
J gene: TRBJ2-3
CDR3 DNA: TGTGCCAGCCAGGACTTGAACCACACAGATACGCAGTATTTT
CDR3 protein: CASQDLNHTDTQYF

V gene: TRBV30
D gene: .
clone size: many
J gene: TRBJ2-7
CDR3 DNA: TGTGCCTGGAGTCCCGGGACTGCCTACGAGCAGTACTTC
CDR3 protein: CAWSPGTAYEQYF

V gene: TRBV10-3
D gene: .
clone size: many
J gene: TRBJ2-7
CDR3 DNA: TGTGCCATCGCCGAGGGGCCGGATTACGAGCAGTACTTC
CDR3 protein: CAIAEGPDYEQYF

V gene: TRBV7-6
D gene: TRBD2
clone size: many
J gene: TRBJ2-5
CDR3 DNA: TGTGCCAGCAGCTCCCGACTAGCGGGGCTCCAAGAGACCCAGTACTTC
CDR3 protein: CASSSRLAGLQETQYF

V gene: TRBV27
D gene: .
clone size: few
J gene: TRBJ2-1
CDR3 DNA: TGTGCCAGCAGGAAGCGGAACTCCTACAATGAGCAGTTCTTC
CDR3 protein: CASRKRNSYNEQFF

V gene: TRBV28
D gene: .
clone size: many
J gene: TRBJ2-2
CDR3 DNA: TGTGCCAGCAGTTTAATCCCCCAGGGAAGCCTGGGGAGGGAGCTGTTTTTT
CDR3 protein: CASSLIPQGSLGRELFF

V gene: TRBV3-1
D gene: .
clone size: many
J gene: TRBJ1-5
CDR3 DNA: TGTGCCAGCAGCCAAGAATTTGCCGGTGGTCAGCCCCAGCATTTT
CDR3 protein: CASSQEFAGGQPQHF

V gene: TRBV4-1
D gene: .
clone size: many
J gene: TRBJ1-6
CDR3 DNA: TGCGCCAGCAGCCCCCAGTCCCCCGGGACATCGGAATCACCCCTCCACTTT
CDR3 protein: CASSPQSPGTSESPLHF

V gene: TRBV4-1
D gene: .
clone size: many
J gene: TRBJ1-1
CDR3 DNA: TGCGCCAGCAGCCAAGGTCTCACGGAGTTAAATGAAGCTTTCTTT
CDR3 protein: CASSQGLTELNEAFF

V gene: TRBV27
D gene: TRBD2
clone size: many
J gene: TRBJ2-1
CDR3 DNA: TGTGCCAGCAGTCCCTTGACTAGCGGGGCCAATGAGCAGTTCTTC
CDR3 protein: CASSPLTSGANEQFF

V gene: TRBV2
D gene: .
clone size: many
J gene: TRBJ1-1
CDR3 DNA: TGTGCCAGCAGGGGGGGGATGAACACTGAAGCTTTCTTT
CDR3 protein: CASRGGMNTEAFF

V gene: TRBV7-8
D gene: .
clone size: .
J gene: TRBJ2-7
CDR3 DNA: TGTGCCAGCAGCTTATTCCCGGGATCCTCCTACGAGCAGTACTTC
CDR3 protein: CASSLFPGSSYEQYF

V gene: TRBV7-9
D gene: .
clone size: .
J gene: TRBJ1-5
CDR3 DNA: TGTGCCATATTCCCTCCTTTCACAGATACGCAGCATTTT
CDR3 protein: CAIFPPFTDTQHF

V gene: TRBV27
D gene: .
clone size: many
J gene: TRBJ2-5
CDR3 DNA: TGTGCCAGCAGTTTCATGTACCAAGAGACCCAGTACTTC
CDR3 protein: CASSFMYQETQYF

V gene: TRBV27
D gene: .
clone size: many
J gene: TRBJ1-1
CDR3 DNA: TGTGCCAGCAGTTTACGAGACTCGAACACTGAAGCTTTCTTT
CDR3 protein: CASSLRDSNTEAFF

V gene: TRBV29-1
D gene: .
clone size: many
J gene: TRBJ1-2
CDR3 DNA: TGCAGCGTTGAAGAACCCGCTGACAGGATCAACTATGGCTACACCTTC
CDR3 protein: CSVEEPADRINYGYTF

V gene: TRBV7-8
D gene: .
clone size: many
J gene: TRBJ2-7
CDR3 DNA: TGTGCCAGCAGCGTGCGACCGACCCCCCACGAGCAGTACTTC
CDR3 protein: CASSVRPTPHEQYF

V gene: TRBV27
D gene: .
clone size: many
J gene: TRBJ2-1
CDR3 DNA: TGTGCCAGCAGTGTAAGAGCGGGACATTTTTACGGTGAGCAGTTCTTC
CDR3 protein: CASSVRAGHFYGEQFF

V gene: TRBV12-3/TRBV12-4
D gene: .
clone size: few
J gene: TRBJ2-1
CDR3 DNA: TGTGCCAGCAGTTTATCCGGGAGTGGGCAGTTCTTC
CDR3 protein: CASSLSGSGQFF

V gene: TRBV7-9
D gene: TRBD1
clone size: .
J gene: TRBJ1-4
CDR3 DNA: TGTGCCAGCAGCTCGGTGACAGGGGATTATGAAAAACTGTCTTTT
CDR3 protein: CASSSVTGDYEKLSF

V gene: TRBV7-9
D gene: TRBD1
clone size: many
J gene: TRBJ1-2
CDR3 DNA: TGTGCCAGCAGCTCGGCTCCGGGACAGGGGTATGGCTACACCTTC
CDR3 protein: CASSSAPGQGYGYTF